These 10 T cell receptor beta chains came from one sample sequenced in a study of PD-L1 blockade in urothelial cancer. Assay used: immunoSEQ multiplex PCR; TCRdb lists only in-frame clones, some missing. The sample lists about 76,000 clones; 75% to 95% were seen once. Specified time point: peripheral blood 6 weeks after treatment start. Sequencing used PBMCs, obtained around atezolizumab (anti-PD-L1) treatment. All receptors come from a woman of 80 years or more with urothelial cancer.

The chain is built from TRBV5-4 and TRBJ2-1; 7 bases match TRBD2. Germline lookup yields CDR1 SGHNT and CDR2 YYREEE (reference sequence). The CDR3 has 15 residues. The junction had 5 bases not matched to a gene; V was cut back by 0 bases and J by 5 bases. The CDR3 is CASSLGAGRDNEQFF. CDR3 sequence (DNA): TGTGCCAGCAGCTTGGGAGCGGGAAGGGACAATGAGCAGTTCTTC.

Comments on this clone: The same CDR3 arises from other DNA sequences in this sample as well. The V and J genes are TRBV19 and TRBJ1-1; D might be TRBD1 (6 bases). V was trimmed by 4 bases and J by 0 bases, leaving 9 bases between them. Germline CDR1 is LNHDA and CDR2 is SQIVND (reference sequence). This CDR3 comprises 14 residues. CDR3 sequence reads: CASSRDTMNTEAFF. The CDR3 coding sequence is TGTGCCAGTAGTAGGGACACCATGAACACTGAAGCTTTCTTT.

The chain recombines TRBV5-4 with TRBJ2-7; 13 bases line up with TRBD2. From germline, CDR1 is SGHNT and CDR2 YYREEE (reference sequence). The CDR3 totals 15 residues. J gave up 2 bases and V 4 bases, and 3 bases lay outside the gene matches. The CDR3 region is CASSGGTSGTYEQYF. In nucleotides, the CDR3 is TGTGCCAGCAGCGGCGGGACTAGCGGGACCTACGAGCAGTACTTC.

The chain uses TRBV27 and TRBJ2-3, with TRBD2 matching over 8 bases. The germline V gene has CDR1 MNHEY and CDR2 SMNVEV (reference sequence). V lost 7 bases, J lost 0 bases, and 15 bases stayed unmatched. This CDR3 comprises 18 residues. Written as DNA, the CDR3 is TGTGCCAGCAAAATTCCCCGGCTAGCGGGCGCAAGCACAGATACGCAGTATTTT. Its protein is CASKIPRLAGASTDTQYF.

CDR3 sequence (DNA): TGTGCCAGCAGCGGGACCGGGGGCGGGAGAGTCTATGAGCAGTTCTTC. Translation gives CASSGTGGGRVYEQFF. The rearrangement joins TRBV7-2 to TRBJ2-1; possibly TRBD2 for D (7 bases). V lost 5 bases, J lost 8 bases, and 22 bases lay in between. The germline gives CDR1 SGHTA, CDR2 FQGNSA. This CDR3 has 16 amino acids.

The chain carries TRBV9 and TRBJ2-1, with D possibly TRBD2 on 6 matching bases. Germline-derived CDR1 and CDR2 are SGDLS and YYNGEE. The CDR3 is 14 residues long. Trimming left V 0 bases short and J 7 bases short, with 11 bases between. The CDR3 spells CASSVEGTLNEQFF. CDR3 coding DNA: TGTGCCAGCAGCGTAGAGGGGACTCTGAATGAGCAGTTCTTC.

This chain links TRBV5-1 with TRBJ2-3, with D unresolved. The ends were cut back, 3 bases at V and 3 bases at J, with 11 bases in the middle. The CDR3 is made up of 14 amino acids. Germline values: CDR1 SGHRS, CDR2 YFSETQ. The CDR3, as DNA: TGCGCCAGCAGCTCCTCCCCGGGTACAGATACGCAGTATTTT. This translates into CASSSSPGTDTQYF.

This clone was observed once. This sequence joins TRBV9 and TRBJ1-1; D uncertain. The CDR3 spans 13 residues. Trimming pared 0 bases from V and 11 bases from J, leaving 14 bases between. Germline V gene sequence: CDR1 SGDLS, CDR2 YYNGEE. The CDR3 DNA sequence: TGTGCCAGCAGCGTAGGCCCGGGATTAGATGCTTTCTTT. As protein: CASSVGPGLDAFF.

The V call is TRBV5-1, the J call TRBJ2-6, with no clear D. Germline V CDR1 and CDR2: SGHRS, YFSETQ. Trimming took 1 base from V and 0 from J, leaving 14 bases between them. This CDR3 has 18 amino acids. CDR3 DNA: TGCGCCAGCAGCTTGAGTCCTGGCACAAACTCTGGGGCCAACGTCCTGACTTTC. It specifies CASSLSPGTNSGANVLTF.

This sequence joins TRBV5-5 and TRBJ1-1, with TRBD1 as a possible D gene (6 bases). Between the trimmed V and J ends, which lost 4 bases and 4 bases, there was a span of 20 bases. Germline assignment: CDR1 SGHKS and CDR2 YYEKEE (reference sequence). This CDR3 comprises 16 residues. CDR3 loop: CASSRLMLQGGTEAFF. In nucleotides, the CDR3 is TGTGCCAGCAGCCGACTTATGCTACAGGGTGGCACTGAAGCTTTCTTT.